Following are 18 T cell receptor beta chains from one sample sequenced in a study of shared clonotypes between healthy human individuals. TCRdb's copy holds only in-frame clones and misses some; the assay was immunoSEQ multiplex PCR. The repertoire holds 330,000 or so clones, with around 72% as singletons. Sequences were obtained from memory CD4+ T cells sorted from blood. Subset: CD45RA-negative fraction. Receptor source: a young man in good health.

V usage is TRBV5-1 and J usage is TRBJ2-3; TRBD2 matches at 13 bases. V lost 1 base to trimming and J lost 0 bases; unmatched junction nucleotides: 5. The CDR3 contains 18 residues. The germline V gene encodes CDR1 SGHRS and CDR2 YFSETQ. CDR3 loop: CASSLRGTSGTSTDTQYF. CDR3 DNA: TGCGCCAGCAGCTTGCGCGGGACTAGCGGGACTAGCACAGATACGCAGTATTTT.

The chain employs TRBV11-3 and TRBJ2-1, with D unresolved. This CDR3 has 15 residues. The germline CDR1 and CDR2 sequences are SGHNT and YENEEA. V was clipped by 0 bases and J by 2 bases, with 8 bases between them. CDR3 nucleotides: TGTGCCAGCAGCTTAGATCTCCAGCCCTACAATGAGCAGTTCTTC. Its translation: CASSLDLQPYNEQFF. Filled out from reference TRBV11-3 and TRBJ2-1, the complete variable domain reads EAGVVQSPRYKIIEKKQPVAFWCNPISGHNTLYWYLQNLGQGPELLIRYENEEAVDDSQLPKDRFSAERLKGVDSTLKIQPAELGDSAVYLCASSLDLQPYNEQFFGPGTRLTVL.

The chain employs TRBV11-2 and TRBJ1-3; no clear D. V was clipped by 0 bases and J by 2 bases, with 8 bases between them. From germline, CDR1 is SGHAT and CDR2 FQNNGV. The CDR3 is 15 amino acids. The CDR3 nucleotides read TGTGCCAGCAGCTTAGAAGGGAGGACTGGAAACACCATATATTTT. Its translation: CASSLEGRTGNTIYF.

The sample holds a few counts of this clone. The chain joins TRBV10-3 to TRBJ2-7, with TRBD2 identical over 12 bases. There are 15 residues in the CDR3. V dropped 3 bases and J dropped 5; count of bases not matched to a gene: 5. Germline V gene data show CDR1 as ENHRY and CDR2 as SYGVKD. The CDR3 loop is CAISEQTSGSHEQYF. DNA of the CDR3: TGTGCCATCAGTGAACAGACTAGCGGGAGCCACGAGCAGTACTTC.

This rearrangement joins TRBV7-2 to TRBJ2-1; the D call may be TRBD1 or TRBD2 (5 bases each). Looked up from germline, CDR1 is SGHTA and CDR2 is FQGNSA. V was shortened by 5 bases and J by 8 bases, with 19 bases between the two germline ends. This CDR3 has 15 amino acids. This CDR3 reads CASSLTPGARYEQFF. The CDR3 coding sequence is TGTGCCAGCAGCCTGACCCCCGGGGCCCGCTATGAGCAGTTCTTC. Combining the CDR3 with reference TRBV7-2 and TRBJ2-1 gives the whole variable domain GAGVSQSPSNKVTEKGKDVELRCDPISGHTALYWYRQSLGQGLEFLIYFQGNSAPDKSGLPSDRFSAERTGGSVSTLTIQRTQQEDSAVYLCASSLTPGARYEQFFGPGTRLTVL.

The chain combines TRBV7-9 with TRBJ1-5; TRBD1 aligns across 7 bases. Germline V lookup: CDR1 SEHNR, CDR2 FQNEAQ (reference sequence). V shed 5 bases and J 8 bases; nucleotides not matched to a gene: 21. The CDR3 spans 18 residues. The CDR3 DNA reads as TGTGCCAGCAGCCCCTCCCCCCGACGGACAGGCTTTTTGGAGCCCCAGCATTTT. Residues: CASSPSPRRTGFLEPQHF.

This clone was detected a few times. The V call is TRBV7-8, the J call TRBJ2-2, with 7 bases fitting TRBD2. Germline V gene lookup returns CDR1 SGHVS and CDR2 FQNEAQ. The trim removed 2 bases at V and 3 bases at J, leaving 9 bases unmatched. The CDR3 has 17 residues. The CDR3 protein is CASSLKPAGADTGELFF. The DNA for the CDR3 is TGTGCCAGCAGCTTAAAACCGGCGGGAGCTGACACCGGGGAGCTGTTTTTT.

This CDR3 reads CASSPGGAVTDTQYF. As DNA, the CDR3 is TGTGCCAGCAGCCCGGGGGGCGCGGTCACAGATACGCAGTATTTT. This chain links TRBV5-7 with TRBJ2-3, with TRBD2 as a possible D gene (7 bases). TRBV5-7 is given ORF status, its function remaining uncertain. V was shortened by 4 bases and J by 2 bases, with 14 bases between the two germline ends. The CDR3 extends over 15 amino acids.

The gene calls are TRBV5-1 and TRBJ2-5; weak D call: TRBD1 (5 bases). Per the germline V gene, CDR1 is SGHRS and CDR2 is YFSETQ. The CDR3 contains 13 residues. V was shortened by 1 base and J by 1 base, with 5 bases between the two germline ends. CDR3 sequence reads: CASSLRGQETQYF. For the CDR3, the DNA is TGCGCCAGCAGCTTGAGGGGCCAAGAGACCCAGTACTTC.

CDR3 nucleotide sequence: TGTGCCAGCAGCCCAGGACAAGCCCAAGAGACCCAGTACTTC. It specifies CASSPGQAQETQYF. This chain links TRBV11-2 with TRBJ2-5, with D perhaps matching TRBD1 (5 bases). This CDR3 spans 14 amino acids. The V gene lost 5 bases and the J gene lost 1 base, with 11 bases spanning the gap. The germline CDR1 and CDR2 sequences are SGHAT and FQNNGV. The variable domain in full, with the rest retrieved from reference TRBV11-2 and TRBJ2-5, is EAGVAQSPRYKIIEKRQSVAFWCNPISGHATLYWYQQILGQGPKLLIQFQNNGVVDDSQLPKDRFSAERLKGVDSTLKIQPAKLEDSAVYLCASSPGQAQETQYFGPGTRLLVL.

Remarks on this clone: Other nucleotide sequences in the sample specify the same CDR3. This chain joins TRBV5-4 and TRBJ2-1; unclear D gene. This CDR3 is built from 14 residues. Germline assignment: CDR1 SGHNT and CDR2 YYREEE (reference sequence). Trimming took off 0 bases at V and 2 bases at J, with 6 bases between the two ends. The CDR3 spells CASSLGQTYNEQFF. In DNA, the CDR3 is TGTGCCAGCAGCTTGGGGCAGACCTACAATGAGCAGTTCTTC.

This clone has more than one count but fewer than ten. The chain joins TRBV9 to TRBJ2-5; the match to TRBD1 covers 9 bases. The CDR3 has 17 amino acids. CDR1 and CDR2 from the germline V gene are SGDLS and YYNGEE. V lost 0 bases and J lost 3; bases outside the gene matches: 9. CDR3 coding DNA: TGTGCCAGCAGCGTAGATGCCGGACAGGGGATCAAAGAGACCCAGTACTTC. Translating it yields CASSVDAGQGIKETQYF.

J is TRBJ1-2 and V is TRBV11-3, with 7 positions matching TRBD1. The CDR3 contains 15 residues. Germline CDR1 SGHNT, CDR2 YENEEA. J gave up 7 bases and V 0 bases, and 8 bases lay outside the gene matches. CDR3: CASSLDNRGTPGYTF. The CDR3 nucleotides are TGTGCCAGCAGCTTAGATAACAGGGGCACCCCTGGCTACACCTTC. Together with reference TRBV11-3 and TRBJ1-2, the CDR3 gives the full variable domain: EAGVVQSPRYKIIEKKQPVAFWCNPISGHNTLYWYLQNLGQGPELLIRYENEEAVDDSQLPKDRFSAERLKGVDSTLKIQPAELGDSAVYLCASSLDNRGTPGYTFGSGTRLTVV.

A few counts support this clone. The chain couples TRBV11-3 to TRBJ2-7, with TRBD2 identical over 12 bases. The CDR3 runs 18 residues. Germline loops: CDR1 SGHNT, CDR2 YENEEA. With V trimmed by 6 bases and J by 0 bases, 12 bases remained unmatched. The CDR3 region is CASSYTGTSGRLSYEQYF. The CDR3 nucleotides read TGTGCCAGCAGTTATACCGGGACTAGCGGGCGCCTCTCCTACGAGCAGTACTTC.

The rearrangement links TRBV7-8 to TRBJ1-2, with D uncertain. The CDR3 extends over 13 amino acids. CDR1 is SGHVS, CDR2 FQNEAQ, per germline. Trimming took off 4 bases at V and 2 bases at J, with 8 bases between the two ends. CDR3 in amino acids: CASSSSKNYGYTF. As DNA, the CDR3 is TGTGCCAGCAGCTCGTCAAAAAACTATGGCTACACCTTC.

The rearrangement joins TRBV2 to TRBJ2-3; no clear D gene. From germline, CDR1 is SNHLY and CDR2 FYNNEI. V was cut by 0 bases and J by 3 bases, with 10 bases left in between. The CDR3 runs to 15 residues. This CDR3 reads CASSEAGFGTDTQYF. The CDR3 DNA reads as TGTGCCAGCAGTGAAGCGGGATTTGGGACAGATACGCAGTATTTT. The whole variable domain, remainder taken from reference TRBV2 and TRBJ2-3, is EPEVTQTPSHQVTQMGQEVILRCVPISNHLYFYWYRQILGQKVEFLVSFYNNEISEKSEIFDDQFSVERPDGSNFTLKIRSTKLEDSAMYFCASSEAGFGTDTQYFGPGTRLTVL.

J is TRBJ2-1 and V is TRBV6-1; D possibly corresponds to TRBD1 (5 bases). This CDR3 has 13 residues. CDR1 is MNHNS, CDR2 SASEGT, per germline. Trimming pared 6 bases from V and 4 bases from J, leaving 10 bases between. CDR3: CASRPDTYNEQFF. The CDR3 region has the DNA TGTGCCAGCAGACCGGACACTTACAATGAGCAGTTCTTC.

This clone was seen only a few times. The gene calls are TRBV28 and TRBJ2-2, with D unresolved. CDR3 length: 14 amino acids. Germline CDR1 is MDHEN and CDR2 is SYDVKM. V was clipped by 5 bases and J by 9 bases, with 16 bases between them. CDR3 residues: CASSPLEGHRELFF. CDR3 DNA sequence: TGTGCCAGCAGTCCTCTTGAAGGGCATCGGGAGCTGTTTTTT. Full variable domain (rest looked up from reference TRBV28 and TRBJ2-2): DVKVTQSSRYLVKRTGEKVFLECVQDMDHENMFWYRQDPGLGLRLIYFSYDVKMKEKGDIPEGYSVSREKKERFSLILESASTNQTSMYLCASSPLEGHRELFFGEGSRLTVL.